Shown below are 27 T cell receptor beta chains from a single sample sequenced in a study of blood T cells in healthy people across ages. A second about 6 to 12 cycle PCR used barcoded and J-beta primers. TCRdb independently ran MiXCR on the 5' RACE reads; one entry per CDR3 protein. The repertoire consists of hundreds of thousands of distinct CDR3 sequences, with 46% occurring once and the leading ten covering roughly 20%. The sequencing sample was made of blood. The receptors come from a man older than 75 in good health.

This rearrangement joins TRBV12-3 or TRBV12-4 to TRBJ2-3; D remains unclear. V dropped 5 bases and J dropped 6 bases, with 12 bases sitting between them. The CDR3 loop spans 13 amino acids. This chain's CDR3 is CASSRGSLDTQYF. In DNA form, the CDR3 reads TGTGCCAGCAGTAGAGGTAGCCTTGATACGCAGTATTTT.

The rearrangement links TRBV7-2 to TRBJ2-3, with unresolved D. The CDR3 loop spans 15 amino acids. CDR1 is SGHTA and CDR2 is FQGNSA in the germline V gene. Trimming shortened V by 5 bases and J by 2 bases, and 14 bases separated the two germline ends. The CDR3 spells CASSRYVGYTDTQYF. For the CDR3, the DNA is TGTGCCAGCAGCAGATACGTAGGGTACACAGATACGCAGTATTTT. Based on the CDR3 plus reference TRBV7-2 and TRBJ2-3, the full variable domain is GAGVSQSPSNKVTEKGKDVELRCDPISGHTALYWYRQSLGQGLEFLIYFQGNSAPDKSGLPSDRFSAERTGGSVSTLTIQRTQQEDSAVYLCASSRYVGYTDTQYFGPGTRLTVL.

This chain uses TRBV5-1 with TRBJ1-1; D uncertain. V gave up 4 bases and J gave up 8 bases, with 15 bases separating them. CDR3 length: 13 amino acids. CDR1 and CDR2 from the germline V gene are SGHRS and YFSETQ. CDR3 sequence: CASSQAVAREAFF. CDR3 sequence (DNA): TGCGCCAGCAGCCAAGCCGTGGCACGCGAAGCTTTCTTT.

This clonotype appeared a few times. J is TRBJ2-4 and V is TRBV5-1; D may be TRBD1 or TRBD2 (5 bases each). There are 13 residues in the CDR3. Per the germline V gene, CDR1 is SGHRS and CDR2 is YFSETQ. V was cut by 0 bases and J by 13 bases, with 14 bases left in between. The CDR3 DNA is TGCGCCAGCAGCTTGGCCGGGGCGGAAGAGCAGTACTTC. Protein product: CASSLAGAEEQYF.

This clonotype was detected only a few times. This chain joins TRBV5-1 and TRBJ2-4; TRBD1 agrees at 7 bases. V shed 0 bases, J shed 4 bases, and the junction held 4 bases outside the gene matches. The CDR3 runs to 15 residues. Germline CDR1 SGHRS, CDR2 YFSETQ. The CDR3: CASSLGEGQKNIQYF. The CDR3, as DNA: TGCGCCAGCAGCTTGGGAGAGGGACAGAAAAACATTCAGTACTTC.

The rearrangement links TRBV12-3 or TRBV12-4 to TRBJ2-1, with 9 positions matching TRBD2. V was pared by 6 bases and J by 1 base, with 4 bases of the junction left unmatched. The CDR3 runs to 15 residues. The CDR3 loop is CASRPAGGSYNEQFF. The CDR3, as DNA: TGTGCCAGCAGACCAGCGGGAGGTTCCTACAATGAGCAGTTCTTC.

This clonotype was found once. The chain employs TRBV28 and TRBJ2-3, with D unresolved. TRBJ1-5 explains the end of the DNA better; the J call may be wrong. This CDR3 comprises 13 residues. CDR1 and CDR2 (germline): MDHEN, SYDVKM. In DNA form, the CDR3 reads TGTGCCAGCAGTTTACGGAGCGTGGGTACGCAGCATTTT. Protein product: CASSLRSVGTQHF.

The CDR3 reads CASSRQGDGAGGFRNEQFF. CDR3 sequence (DNA): TGCGCCAGCAGCCGACAGGGGGACGGGGCGGGAGGGTTCAGGAATGAGCAGTTCTTC. The chain combines TRBV5-1 with TRBJ2-1; D possibly uses TRBD1 or TRBD2 (9 bases each). V was trimmed by 4 bases and J by 7 bases, leaving 30 bases between them. This CDR3 is built from 19 residues. Germline V gives CDR1 SGHRS, CDR2 YFSETQ.

This clonotype was counted only a few times. This chain connects TRBV3-1 to TRBJ2-1; no definite D call. The V gene lost 1 base and the J gene lost 15 bases, with 16 bases spanning the gap. The CDR3 contains 13 residues. The germline gives CDR1 LGHDT, CDR2 YNNKEL (reference sequence). CDR3 DNA sequence: TGTGCCAGCAGCCAAGCCCGGCTTTTTAGGGTGTTCTTC. Its protein product is CASSQARLFRVFF.

The rearrangement joins TRBV27 to TRBJ2-5; 7 nucleotides agree with TRBD2. CDR1 MNHEY and CDR2 SMNVEV come from the germline V gene (reference sequence). The V segment lost 2 bases and the J segment 2 bases; nucleotides outside the gene matches: 5. This CDR3 spans 15 amino acids. CDR3 in DNA: TGTGCCAGCAGTTTAAGTCGGGAGGTTCAAGAGACCCAGTACTTC. Protein product: CASSLSREVQETQYF.

The chain recombines TRBV13 with TRBJ2-1; 7 bases are a match to TRBD2. The CDR3 has 15 amino acids. Germline CDR1 is PRHDT and CDR2 is FYEKMQ (reference sequence). With 3 bases clipped from V and 7 bases from J, the junction kept 9 bases outside the gene matches. CDR3 DNA sequence: TGTGCCAGCAGCTTGGTAGCGGGTGTCCGAAATGAGCAGTTCTTC. Amino acids: CASSLVAGVRNEQFF.

As for this clonotype: Being one base from a much bigger clone, this may be a read error. The chain employs TRBV4-1 and TRBJ1-5, with D unresolved. The germline gives CDR1 MGHRA, CDR2 YSYEKL. The CDR3 runs 18 residues. V lost 0 bases to trimming and J lost 3 bases, with 18 bases between them. CDR3 amino acids: CASSQDYIGAWNNQPQHF. The DNA for the CDR3 is TGCGCCAGCAGCCAAGACTACATTGGAGCCTGGAACAATCAGCCCCAGCATTTT.

This rearrangement joins TRBV24-1 to TRBJ2-3; 7 nucleotides match TRBD2. The V gene's germline CDR1 is KGHDR and CDR2 SFDVKD. The CDR3 spans 16 residues. Germline trimming cut 3 bases from V and 4 bases from J; bases unmatched to any gene: 9. CDR3 DNA: TGTGCCACCAGTGATATAGCGGGCGGCCGGCCAGATACGCAGTATTTT. Protein sequence: CATSDIAGGRPDTQYF.

CDR3 sequence: CASSRSPSNTGELFF. As DNA, the CDR3 is TGTGCCAGCAGCAGAAGTCCCTCGAACACCGGGGAGCTGTTTTTT. This sequence joins TRBV9 and TRBJ2-2; D unresolved. The V end was cut by 4 bases, the J end by 0 bases, with 10 bases between. The germline CDR1 and CDR2 sequences are SGDLS and YYNGEE. The CDR3 consists of 15 residues.

This CDR3 reads CSVGRSGKLFF. CDR3 coding DNA: TGCAGTGTCGGGAGATCTGGAAAACTGTTTTTT. The rearrangement links TRBV20-1 to TRBJ1-4; D not resolved. Trimming removed 7 bases at V and 10 bases at J, with 13 bases between. Germline V gene data show CDR1 as DFQATT and CDR2 as SNEGSKA (reference sequence). The CDR3 length is 11 residues.

The chain is built from TRBV4-3 and TRBJ2-5, with 7 bases that match TRBD1. After removal of 6 bases from V and 5 bases from J, the junction contained 15 bases not matched to a gene. CDR1 is LGHNA, CDR2 YSLEER, per germline. The CDR3 is 16 amino acids. CDR3 sequence (DNA): TGCGCCAGCAGTCACCAGGCCAACAGGGGCGGGGAGACCCAGTACTTC. Its protein is CASSHQANRGGETQYF.

This chain joins TRBV24-1 and TRBJ2-5; D is perhaps TRBD1 or TRBD2 (5 bases each). Germline V gene data show CDR1 as KGHDR and CDR2 as SFDVKD. Trimming stripped 4 bases from V and 5 bases from J, with 25 bases between. The CDR3 consists of 18 residues. The CDR3 nucleotides read TGTGCCACCAGTGACGCCACCTCTGGGAAGGCCTGGGGGGAGACCCAGTACTTC. Translated: CATSDATSGKAWGETQYF.

The chain joins TRBV29-1 to TRBJ1-2, with TRBD1 as a possible D gene (5 bases). This CDR3 comprises 12 residues. Germline V CDR1 and CDR2: SQVTM, ANQGSEA. The CDR3 here is CSVLSGGYGYTF. CDR3 in DNA: TGCAGTGTTTTGTCCGGGGGCTATGGCTACACCTTC.

This clonotype occurred many times. J is TRBJ2-5 and V is TRBV29-1; D may match TRBD1 or TRBD2 (6 bases each). This CDR3 contains 14 residues. The V and J ends lost 7 bases and 5 bases respectively, with 20 bases between them. In germline, CDR1 is SQVTM, CDR2 ANQGSEA. CDR3 loop: CSGAGTGRSETQYF. CDR3 nucleotide sequence: TGCAGCGGGGCGGGTACAGGGAGGTCGGAGACCCAGTACTTC.

J is TRBJ2-1 and V is TRBV5-1; D is perhaps TRBD2 (6 bases). Germline assignment: CDR1 SGHRS and CDR2 YFSETQ. The CDR3 loop spans 18 amino acids. V was trimmed by 3 bases and J by 0 bases, leaving 19 bases between them. CDR3 coding DNA: TGCGCCAGCAGCTCCCTTTGGCTGGCGACTAGCTCCTACAATGAGCAGTTCTTC. Protein: CASSSLWLATSSYNEQFF.

This chain joins TRBV29-1 and TRBJ2-5; the match to TRBD2 covers 11 bases. Gene TRBJ2-7 matches the end of the DNA better, so the J call may be wrong. CDR3 length: 15 residues. Germline lookup yields CDR1 SQVTM and CDR2 ANQGSEA. Written as DNA, the CDR3 is TGCAGCGTTGAAGCTCGGCTAGCGGGAGGTTTCGAGCAGTACTTC. Translated, it gives CSVEARLAGGFEQYF.

This clonotype was counted a few times. The gene calls are TRBV5-1 and TRBJ2-7, with TRBD2 matching over 8 bases. CDR1 and CDR2 from the germline V gene are SGHRS and YFSETQ. The CDR3 sequence is 17 residues long. The junction had 10 bases not matched to a gene; V was cut back by 0 bases and J by 2 bases. CDR3: CASSLGTRAGGAYEQYF. DNA for the CDR3: TGCGCCAGCAGCTTGGGGACGCGGGCGGGAGGAGCCTACGAGCAGTACTTC.

The V gene is TRBV9, the J gene TRBJ2-5; 7 bases fit TRBD2. The assigned J gene may be wrong: the sequence end matches TRBJ2-7 better. Germline V lookup: CDR1 SGDLS, CDR2 YYNGEE. The CDR3 is made up of 14 amino acids. The CDR3 coding sequence is TGTGCCAGCAGCGTGGCGGGAGCGGGCTACGAGCAGTACTTC. The encoded protein is CASSVAGAGYEQYF.

This clonotype was observed a few times. The J gene is TRBJ1-1, the V gene TRBV7-8, with TRBD1 matching over 7 bases. The CDR3 covers 15 residues. V trimming: 5 bases; J trimming: 1 base; junction bases outside the gene matches: 7. The germline CDR1 and CDR2 sequences are SGHVS and FQNEAQ. The CDR3 reads CASSAGDSRNTEAFF. The CDR3 DNA is TGTGCCAGCAGCGCGGGGGACAGCAGGAACACTGAAGCTTTCTTT. Complete variable domain (other parts from reference TRBV7-8 and TRBJ1-1): GAGVSQSPRYKVAKRGQDVALRCDPISGHVSLFWYQQALGQGPEFLTYFQNEAQLDKSGLPSDRFFAERPEGSVSTLKIQRTQQEDSAVYLCASSAGDSRNTEAFFGQGTRLTVV.

This clonotype was counted a few times. The chain combines TRBV5-1 with TRBJ2-7, with D tentatively TRBD1 (6 bases). The CDR3 totals 12 residues. Trimming removed 4 bases from V and 3 bases from J, with 8 bases in between. In germline, CDR1 is SGHRS, CDR2 YFSETQ. The CDR3 nucleotides are TGCGCCAGCAGCGCGGACAGCTACGAGCAGTACTTC. Encoded protein: CASSADSYEQYF.

The table lists this clonotype with a few counts. This chain links TRBV7-2 with TRBJ2-5, with 8 nucleotides matching TRBD2. Germline CDR1 is SGHTA and CDR2 is FQGNSA. Trimming cost V 4 bases and J 1 base; bases outside gene matches: 2. This CDR3 comprises 14 residues. This chain's CDR3 is CASSSGGIQETQYF. In nucleotides, the CDR3 is TGTGCCAGCAGCTCGGGGGGGATCCAAGAGACCCAGTACTTC.

This chain joins TRBV25-1 and TRBJ2-5; a possible D gene is TRBD1 (6 bases). The J call may be in error: the DNA end matches TRBJ2-7 better. Germline CDR1 MGHDK, CDR2 SYGVNS. CDR3 length equals 16 residues. The CDR3 DNA sequence: TGTGCCAGCAGTGACTCGCACAGGGAACAGGTCCACGAGCAGTACTTC. Protein sequence: CASSDSHREQVHEQYF.